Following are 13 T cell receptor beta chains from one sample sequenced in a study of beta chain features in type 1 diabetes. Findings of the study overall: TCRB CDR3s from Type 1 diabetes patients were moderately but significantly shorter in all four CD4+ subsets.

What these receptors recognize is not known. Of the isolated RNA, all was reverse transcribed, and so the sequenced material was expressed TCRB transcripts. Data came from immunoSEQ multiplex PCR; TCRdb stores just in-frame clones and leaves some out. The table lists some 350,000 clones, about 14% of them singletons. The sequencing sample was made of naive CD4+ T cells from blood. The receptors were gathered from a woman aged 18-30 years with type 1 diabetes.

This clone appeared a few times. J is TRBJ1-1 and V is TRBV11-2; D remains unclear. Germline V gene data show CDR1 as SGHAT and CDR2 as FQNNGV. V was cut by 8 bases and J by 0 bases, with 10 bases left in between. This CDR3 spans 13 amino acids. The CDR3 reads CASSQALNTEAFF. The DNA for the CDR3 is TGTGCCAGCTCCCAAGCATTGAACACTGAAGCTTTCTTT.

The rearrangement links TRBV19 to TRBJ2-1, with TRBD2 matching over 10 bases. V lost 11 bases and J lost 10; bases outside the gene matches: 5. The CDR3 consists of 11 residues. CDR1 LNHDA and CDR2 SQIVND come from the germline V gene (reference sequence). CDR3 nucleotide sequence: TGTGCCTCGGGACTAGCGAGAGAGCAGTTCTTC. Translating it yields CASGLAREQFF.

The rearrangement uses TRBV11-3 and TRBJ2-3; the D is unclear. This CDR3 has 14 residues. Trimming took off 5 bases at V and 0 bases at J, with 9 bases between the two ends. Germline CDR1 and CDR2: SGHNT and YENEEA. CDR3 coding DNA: TGTGCCAGCAGCCGGGTCAGAAGCACAGATACGCAGTATTTT. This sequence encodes CASSRVRSTDTQYF.

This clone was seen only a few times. The CDR3 spells CAWIPPLRQDPGGYTF. The DNA for the CDR3 is TGTGCCTGGATACCCCCCCTCCGACAGGATCCTGGTGGCTACACCTTC. The chain uses TRBV30 and TRBJ1-2, with D possibly matching TRBD1 (6 bases). Per germline, CDR1 GTSNPN and CDR2 SVGIG (reference sequence). The V and J ends lost 4 bases and 7 bases respectively, with 25 bases between them. There are 16 residues in the CDR3.

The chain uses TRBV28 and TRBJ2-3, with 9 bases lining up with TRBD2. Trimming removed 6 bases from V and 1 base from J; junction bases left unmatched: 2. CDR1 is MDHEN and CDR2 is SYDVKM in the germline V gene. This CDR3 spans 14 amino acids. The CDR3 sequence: CASRWTSGTDTQYF. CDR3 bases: TGTGCCAGCAGGTGGACTAGCGGCACAGATACGCAGTATTTT.

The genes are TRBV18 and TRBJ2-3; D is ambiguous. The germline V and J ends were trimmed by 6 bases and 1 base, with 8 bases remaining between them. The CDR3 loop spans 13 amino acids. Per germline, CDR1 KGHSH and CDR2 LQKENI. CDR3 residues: CASSAQGTDTQYF. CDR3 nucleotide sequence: TGTGCCAGCTCTGCGCAGGGCACAGATACGCAGTATTTT.

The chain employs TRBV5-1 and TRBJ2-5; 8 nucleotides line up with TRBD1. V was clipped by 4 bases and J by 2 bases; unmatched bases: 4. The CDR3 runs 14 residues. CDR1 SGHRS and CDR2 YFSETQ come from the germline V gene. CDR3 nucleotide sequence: TGCGCCAGCAGCCCCCGGACAGGGCAAGAGACCCAGTACTTC. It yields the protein CASSPRTGQETQYF.

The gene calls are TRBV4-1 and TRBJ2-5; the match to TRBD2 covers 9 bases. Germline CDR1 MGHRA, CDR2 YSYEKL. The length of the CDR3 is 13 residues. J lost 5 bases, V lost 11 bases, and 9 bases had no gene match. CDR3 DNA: TGCGCCTCCGGGCTAGCGGGATTGGAGACCCAGTACTTC. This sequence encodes CASGLAGLETQYF.

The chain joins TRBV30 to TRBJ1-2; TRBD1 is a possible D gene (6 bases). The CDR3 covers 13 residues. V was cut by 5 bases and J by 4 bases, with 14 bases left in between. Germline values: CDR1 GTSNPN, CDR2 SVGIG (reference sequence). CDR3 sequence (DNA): TGTGCCTGGTTTGGACAGAACTCCTATGGCTACACCTTC. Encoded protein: CAWFGQNSYGYTF.

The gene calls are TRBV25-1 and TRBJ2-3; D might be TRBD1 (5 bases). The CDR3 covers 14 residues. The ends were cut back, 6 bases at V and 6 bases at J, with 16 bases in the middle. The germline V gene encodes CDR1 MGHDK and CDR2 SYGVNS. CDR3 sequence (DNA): TGTGCCAGCAGCCCTCATGGGGCAGGGGATACGCAGTATTTT. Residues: CASSPHGAGDTQYF.

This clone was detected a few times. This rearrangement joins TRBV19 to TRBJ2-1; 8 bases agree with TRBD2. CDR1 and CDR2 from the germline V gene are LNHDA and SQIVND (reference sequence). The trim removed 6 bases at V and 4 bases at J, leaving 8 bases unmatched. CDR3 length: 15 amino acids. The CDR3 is CASSFSGSYYNEQFF. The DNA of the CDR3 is TGTGCCAGTAGCTTCAGCGGGAGCTATTACAATGAGCAGTTCTTC. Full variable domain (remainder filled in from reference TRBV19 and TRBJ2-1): DGGITQSPKYLFRKEGQNVTLSCEQNLNHDAMYWYRQDPGQGLRLIYYSQIVNDFQKGDIAEGYSVSREKKESFPLTVTSAQKNPTAFYLCASSFSGSYYNEQFFGPGTRLTVL.

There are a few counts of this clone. CDR3 bases: TGTGCCAGCAGTTTAAACGGAGACTCCTACAATGAGCAGTTCTTC. This sequence encodes CASSLNGDSYNEQFF. The gene calls are TRBV28 and TRBJ2-1; D is uncertain. Per the germline V gene, CDR1 is MDHEN and CDR2 is SYDVKM. Trimming cost V 2 bases and J 0 bases, with 8 bases left between them. The CDR3 runs to 15 residues.

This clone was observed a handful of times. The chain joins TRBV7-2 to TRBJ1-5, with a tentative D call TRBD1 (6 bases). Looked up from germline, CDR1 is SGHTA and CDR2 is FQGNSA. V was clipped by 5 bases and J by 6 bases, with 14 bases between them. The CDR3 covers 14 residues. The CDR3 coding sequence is TGTGCCAGCAGCGTTAGGGGGGGACCTCAGCCCCAGCATTTT. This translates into CASSVRGGPQPQHF.